The clone carrying this T cell receptor (beta chain) was seen only once. The antigen is undetermined. The data originate from a study of cytomegalovirus exposure and HLA in healthy donors. Study in general: Of all 400 or so donors who were genotyped, 80% to 85% belonged to the Caucasian-associated ancestry cluster. Study-wide points: Rarity characterized most TCR sequences, yet some public TCRs appeared in many donors. A later analysis showed that HLA-associated TCR beta chains had undergone more clonal expansion than equally common others.

Trimming removed 1 base from V and 9 bases from J; junction bases left unmatched: 6. The CDR3 spans 17 residues. Germline values: CDR1 MGHDK, CDR2 SYGVNS. Primers: 60 Vbeta forward and 13 Jbeta reverse. The table came from immunoSEQ multiplex PCR; TCRdb's copy has only in-frame clones and leaves some out. The table shows 100,000 to 150,000 clones, with 75% occurring only once. This receptor was taken from a woman aged 35 to 49 in good health and CMV-seropositive. The material sequenced was PBMCs. The J gene is TRBJ2-1, the V gene TRBV25-1; TRBD2 matches at 16 bases. The CDR3 is CASSEFGTSGRVGEQFF. As DNA, the CDR3 is TGTGCCAGCAGTGAATTTGGGACTAGCGGGAGGGTTGGTGAGCAGTTCTTC. Supplemented by reference TRBV25-1 and TRBJ2-1, the full variable domain reads EADIYQTPRYLVIGTGKKITLECSQTMGHDKMYWYQQDPGMELHLIHYSYGVNSTEKGDLSSESTVSRIRTEHFPLTLESARPSHTSQYLCASSEFGTSGRVGEQFFGPGTRLTVL.